A selection of T cell receptor beta chains follows, all from one sample in a study of blood T cell repertoires in COVID-19. Produced via immunoSEQ multiplex PCR; TCRdb's table is partial and in-frame only. The table records some 120,000 clones, approximately 85% of them present only once. Sequencing was done on a sample of peripheral blood. The receptor set was obtained from a woman of 80 years or more with COVID-19, enrolled during active disease. Both conserved end residues are part of each CDR3.

V	J	CDR3
TRBV28	TRBJ1-1	CASSSQGLWAFF
TRBV7-9	TRBJ2-4	CASRRGGQEDIQYF
TRBV6-6	TRBJ2-5	CASKLAGEQETQYF
TRBV5-5	TRBJ1-4	CASSLAGTGPEKLFF
TRBV19	TRBJ1-1	CASRLGGRYTEAFF
TRBV21-1	TRBJ2-7	CASSKALTSGRYEQYF
TRBV28	TRBJ2-7	CASSLSDRVSEQYF
TRBV9	TRBJ2-7	CASSPRGTSGVVSYEQYF
TRBV7-8	TRBJ1-2	CASGSRDRRNYGYTF
TRBV5-6	TRBJ2-1	CASSDPILSAYNEQFF
TRBV14	TRBJ1-3	CASSQGGPGNTIYF
TRBV11-2	TRBJ2-3	CASSPGQPSTDTQYF
TRBV7-9	TRBJ2-2	CASSPTSGRSTGELFF
TRBV2	TRBJ2-1	CASSSNRGGNNEQFF
TRBV20-1	TRBJ2-5	CSASVRKNQETQYF
TRBV18	TRBJ2-7	CASSPLAGEYEQYF
TRBV28	TRBJ2-2	CASSKGDSDAGELFF
TRBV5-5	TRBJ1-4	CASTPGWGPNEKLFF
TRBV6-6	TRBJ2-5	CASSPRWSGETQYF
TRBV6-2/TRBV6-3	TRBJ2-1	CASSYSMRERYYNEQFF
TRBV27	TRBJ1-4	CASSFTGTGAEKLFF
TRBV27	TRBJ1-1	CASRGRDRASTEAFF
TRBV6-1	TRBJ2-4	CASSAGTGVLLAKNIQYF
TRBV9	TRBJ2-1	CASSVASGRANEQFF
TRBV18	TRBJ2-7	CASSPRLPYEQYF
TRBV5-1	TRBJ2-3	CASSLERTPNLRDTQYF
TRBV28	TRBJ1-4	CASKAGTNEKLFF
TRBV2	TRBJ1-1	CASTKDDGVSFF
TRBV6-4	TRBJ2-1	CASSSERNNEQFF
TRBV3-1/TRBV3-2	TRBJ1-3	CASSNRVSGESGNTIYF
TRBV5-4	TRBJ1-1	CASSTGPGQGANTEAFF
TRBV3-1/TRBV3-2	TRBJ1-1	CASSPQPGNTEAFF
TRBV3-1/TRBV3-2	TRBJ1-3	CASSHPGTGNTIYF
TRBV28	TRBJ1-2	CASSLGPTWGYTF
TRBV28	TRBJ1-2	CASRGEGQGLRGYTF
TRBV27	TRBJ2-1	CASSQWGAYNEQFF
TRBV4-2	TRBJ1-2	CASSQDGGSDVNYGYTF
TRBV5-1	TRBJ2-1	CASSLGTSGSYGFF
TRBV18	TRBJ1-6	CASSPPRSSYNSPLHF
TRBV19	TRBJ2-4	CASSIRDRGGNIQYF
TRBV5-1	TRBJ2-5	CASTTGGRETQYF
TRBV28	TRBJ2-7	CASRQKYEQYF
TRBV5-5	TRBJ2-3	CASSLDAGTDTQYF
TRBV11-2	TRBJ1-1	CASSDRTGMNTEAFF
TRBV19	TRBJ2-1	CASSDWGGNEQFF
TRBV5-1	TRBJ2-3	CASSPGSSSGRVGTDTQYF
TRBV12-3/TRBV12-4	TRBJ1-5	CASGREDQPQHF
TRBV9	TRBJ2-5	CASSVEGASGRGTQYF
TRBV24-1	TRBJ2-1	CATRGGSSYEQFF
TRBV7-8	TRBJ2-5	CASSSYRGQETQYF
TRBV24-1	TRBJ2-1	CATSDGRRGLAGGNEQFF
TRBV28	TRBJ1-1	CASSVTHRGGMNTEAFF
TRBV7-9	TRBJ1-2	CASSPGGGLYGYTF
TRBV24-1	TRBJ1-2	CATSDGQSYGYTF
TRBV10-3	TRBJ1-4	CATEGDDEKLFF
TRBV18	TRBJ2-7	CASSPTTYEQYF
TRBV5-1	TRBJ2-2	CASSSLAGLNTGELFF
TRBV27	TRBJ1-1	CASSSLRGQGARGTEAFF
TRBV19	TRBJ2-3	CASTPGSTDTQYF